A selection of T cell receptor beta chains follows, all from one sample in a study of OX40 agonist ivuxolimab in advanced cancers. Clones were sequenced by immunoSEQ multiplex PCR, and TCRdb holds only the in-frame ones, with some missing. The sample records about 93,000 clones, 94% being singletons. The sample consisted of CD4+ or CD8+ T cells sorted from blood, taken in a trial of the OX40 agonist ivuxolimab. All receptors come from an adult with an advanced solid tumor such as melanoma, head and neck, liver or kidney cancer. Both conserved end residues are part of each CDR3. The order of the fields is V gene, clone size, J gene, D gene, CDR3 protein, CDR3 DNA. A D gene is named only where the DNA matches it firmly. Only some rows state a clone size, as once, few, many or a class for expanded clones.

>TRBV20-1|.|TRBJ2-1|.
CSAPRINEQFF
TGCAGTGCTCCCCGTATCAATGAGCAGTTCTTC
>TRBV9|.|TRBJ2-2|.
CASSVPQGTANTGELFF
TGTGCCAGCAGCGTTCCCCAGGGAACGGCGAACACCGGGGAGCTGTTTTTT
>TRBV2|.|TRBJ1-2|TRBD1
CASSEVAGGPSAYGYTF
TGTGCCAGCAGTGAAGTGGCAGGGGGTCCCAGCGCCTATGGCTACACCTTC
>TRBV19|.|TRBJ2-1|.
CASSWRPLQEEASNEQFF
TGTGCCAGTAGTTGGCGGCCTCTACAGGAGGAGGCGAGCAATGAGCAGTTCTTC
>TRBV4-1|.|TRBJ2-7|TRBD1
CASSLRDSTYEQYF
TGCGCCAGCAGCCTCCGGGACAGCACCTACGAGCAGTACTTC
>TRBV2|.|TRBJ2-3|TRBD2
CASSRTSSYTDTQYF
TGTGCCAGCAGTCGGACTAGCAGCTATACGGATACGCAGTATTTT
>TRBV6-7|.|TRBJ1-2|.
CASGLILFREGNYGYTF
TGTGCCAGCGGATTAATACTCTTCAGGGAGGGGAACTATGGCTACACCTTC
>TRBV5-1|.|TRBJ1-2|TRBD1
CASRPDRAYGYTF
TGCGCCAGCAGACCGGACAGGGCCTACGGCTACACCTTC
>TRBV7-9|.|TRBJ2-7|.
CASSPIGTYEQYF
TGTGCCAGCAGCCCTATCGGGACGTACGAGCAGTACTTC
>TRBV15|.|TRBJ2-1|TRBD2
CATKEAGGPGNEQFF
TGTGCCACCAAAGAGGCGGGAGGGCCTGGTAATGAGCAGTTCTTC
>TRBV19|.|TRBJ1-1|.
CASSGGYTEAFF
TGTGCCAGCTCAGGAGGGTACACTGAAGCTTTCTTT
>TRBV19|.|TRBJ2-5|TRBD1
CATALYQGVQETQYF
TGTGCCACCGCACTTTACCAGGGGGTCCAAGAGACCCAGTACTTC
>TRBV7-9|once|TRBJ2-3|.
CASSSGGQTDTQYF
TGTGCCAGCAGCTCCGGGGGCCAAACAGATACGCAGTATTTT
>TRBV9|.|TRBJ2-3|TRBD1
CASSRRGQGAPDTQYF
TGTGCCAGCAGCCGTAGGGGGCAGGGGGCGCCAGATACGCAGTATTTT
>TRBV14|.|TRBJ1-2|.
CASSLSGTELIDGYTF
TGTGCCAGCAGCCTATCAGGGACGGAGCTAATCGATGGCTACACCTTC
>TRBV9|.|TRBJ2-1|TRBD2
CASSVGGGQDNEQFF
TGTGCCAGCAGCGTAGGGGGAGGGCAGGACAATGAGCAGTTCTTC
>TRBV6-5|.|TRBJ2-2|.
CASSYSWGRYTGELFF
TGTGCCAGCAGTTATTCTTGGGGACGATATACCGGGGAGCTGTTTTTT
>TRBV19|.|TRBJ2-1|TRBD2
CASSVSGSSYNEQFF
TGTGCCAGTAGTGTCAGCGGGAGCTCCTACAATGAGCAGTTCTTC
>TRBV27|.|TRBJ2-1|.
CASSPGVVGNEQFF
TGTGCCAGCAGTCCGGGAGTAGTCGGCAATGAGCAGTTCTTC
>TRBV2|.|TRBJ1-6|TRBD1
CASSRQGAHSPLHF
TGTGCCAGCTCCCGACAGGGGGCACATTCACCCCTCCACTTT
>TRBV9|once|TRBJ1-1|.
CASSPWGQRDTEAFF
TGTGCCAGCAGCCCATGGGGACAAAGAGACACTGAAGCTTTCTTT
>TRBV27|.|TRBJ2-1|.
CASSLRHSRLSTVNEQFF
TGTGCCAGCAGTTTAAGACACAGCCGACTTAGTACGGTCAATGAGCAGTTCTTC
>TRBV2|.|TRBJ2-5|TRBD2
CASSGTGDRTSDFQETQYF
TGTGCCAGCAGTGGGACAGGAGATCGGACTAGCGATTTTCAAGAGACCCAGTACTTC
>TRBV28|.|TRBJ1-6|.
CASRDYNSPLHF
TGTGCCAGCAGGGACTACAATTCACCCCTCCACTTT
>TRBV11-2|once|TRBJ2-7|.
CASSPRTDTYEQYF
TGTGCCAGCAGCCCCAGGACTGATACCTACGAGCAGTACTTC
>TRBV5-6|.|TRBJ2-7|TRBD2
CASSVLSSGPYYEQYF
TGTGCCAGCAGCGTATTATCTAGCGGTCCTTACTACGAGCAGTACTTC